These 32 T cell receptor beta chains came from one sample sequenced in a study of identical twins. TCRdb fed the 5' RACE reads into MiXCR, producing one record per CDR3 protein. The sample yields roughly 710,000 distinct CDR3 sequences, over 5% seen once. Material: naive T cells sorted from blood. These receptors were obtained from a man aged 18 to 29 in good health.

This clonotype has at least ten counts. The chain employs TRBV11-2 and TRBJ2-3; D might be TRBD2 (6 bases). Trimming left V 6 bases short and J 0 bases short, with 13 bases between. The germline gives CDR1 SGHAT, CDR2 FQNNGV. The length of the CDR3 is 15 residues. Written as DNA, the CDR3 is TGTGCCAGCAGAATTAGCGGTGGGAGCACAGATACGCAGTATTTT. Translation gives CASRISGGSTDTQYF.

The sample holds many counts of this clonotype. This chain connects TRBV5-1 to TRBJ1-2; 7 positions agree with TRBD1. The CDR3 runs to 15 residues. CDR1 is SGHRS, CDR2 YFSETQ, per germline. Trimming cost V 3 bases and J 4 bases; bases outside gene matches: 9. The CDR3 loop reads CASSSHDRVSYGYTF. The CDR3, as DNA: TGCGCCAGCAGCTCGCACGACAGGGTCAGCTATGGCTACACCTTC.

This clonotype showed up many times. The chain couples TRBV12-3 or TRBV12-4 to TRBJ2-1; TRBD2 aligns across 9 bases. This CDR3 has 18 amino acids. Trimming took 2 bases from V and 9 from J; bases not matched to a gene: 17. In nucleotides, the CDR3 is TGTGCCAGCAGTTTAAAAGGACAACTGGCGGGAGGGTTGGGTGAGCAGTTCTTC. This codes for CASSLKGQLAGGLGEQFF.

This clonotype occurred a few times. The chain combines TRBV19 with TRBJ2-3; tentatively, D is TRBD1 or TRBD2 (5 bases each). There are 15 residues in the CDR3. From germline, CDR1 is LNHDA and CDR2 SQIVND (reference sequence). The germline V and J ends were trimmed by 5 bases and 3 bases, with 15 bases remaining between them. The CDR3 is CASSGPGRLTDTQYF. CDR3 nucleotides: TGTGCCAGTAGTGGACCGGGACGGTTAACAGATACGCAGTATTTT.

The chain is built from TRBV20-1 and TRBJ2-7; 12 bases align to TRBD2. The V gene's germline CDR1 is DFQATT and CDR2 SNEGSKA (reference sequence). With 2 bases clipped from V and 0 bases from J, the junction kept 5 bases outside the gene matches. The CDR3 has 16 amino acids. The CDR3 DNA reads TGCAGTGCTAGACATACGACTAGCGGGAGCTCCTACGAGCAGTACGTC. Amino acids: CSARHTTSGSSYEQYV.

At least ten counts were recorded for this clonotype. This chain joins TRBV24-1 and TRBJ2-1; 8 nucleotides match TRBD2. With V trimmed by 2 bases and J by 7 bases, 18 bases remained unmatched. The CDR3 runs to 19 residues. Looked up from germline, CDR1 is KGHDR and CDR2 is SFDVKD. DNA for the CDR3: TGTGCCACCAGTGATTCCCGGACTAGCAGCCGTCTTTTGGGGAATGAGCAGTTCTTC. Its translation: CATSDSRTSSRLLGNEQFF.

This clonotype was found many times. The V call is TRBV9, the J call TRBJ2-7, with D perhaps matching TRBD1 or TRBD2 (5 bases each). Germline CDR1 is SGDLS and CDR2 is YYNGEE. The V and J ends lost 3 bases and 4 bases respectively, with 20 bases between them. The CDR3 consists of 16 residues. The CDR3 nucleotides are TGTGCCAGCAGCGGGAACCGGGACCTGCTTACTTACGAGCAGTACGTC. Amino acids: CASSGNRDLLTYEQYV.

In this sample, this clonotype turned up many times. The gene calls are TRBV5-1 and TRBJ2-3; D may match TRBD1 or TRBD2 (5 bases each). This CDR3 region has 16 residues. Trimming stripped 0 bases from V and 0 bases from J, with 11 bases between. Germline V gene sequence: CDR1 SGHRS, CDR2 YFSETQ. The CDR3 DNA follows: TGCGCCAGCAGCTTGGGGGGGAACCCTAGCACAGATACGCAGTATTTT. This translates into CASSLGGNPSTDTQYF.

In its sample, this clonotype was seen many times. This sequence joins TRBV12-3 or TRBV12-4 and TRBJ2-1; D gene uncertain. V lost 4 bases and J lost 6, with 13 bases in between. The CDR3 covers 14 residues. CDR3 protein: CASSSPQGFNEQFF. The CDR3 DNA reads as TGTGCCAGCAGTTCGCCCCAAGGATTCAATGAGCAGTTCTTC.

This clonotype occurred a few times. The CDR3, as DNA: TGCGCCAGCCAAACCAACTGGGGTTTGAACACTGAAGCTTTCTTT. This encodes CASQTNWGLNTEAFF. The genes are TRBV5-1 and TRBJ1-1; D gene unclear. Trimming stripped 7 bases from V and 0 bases from J, with 16 bases between. CDR3 length: 15 residues. Germline V gene lookup returns CDR1 SGHRS and CDR2 YFSETQ. Full variable domain (remainder filled in from reference TRBV5-1 and TRBJ1-1): KAGVTQTPRYLIKTRGQQVTLSCSPISGHRSVSWYQQTPGQGLQFLFEYFSETQRNKGNFPGRFSGRQFSNSRSEMNVSTLELGDSALYLCASQTNWGLNTEAFFGQGTRLTVV.

This clonotype was detected many times. The chain has TRBV27 and TRBJ2-7; TRBD1 might be the D (6 bases). Looked up from germline, CDR1 is MNHEY and CDR2 is SMNVEV (reference sequence). This CDR3 region has 15 residues. V was trimmed by 4 bases and J by 2 bases, leaving 15 bases between them. In nucleotides, the CDR3 is TGTGCCAGCAGTTCAACAGGGACGAAAACCTACGAGCAGTACTTC. Translated, it gives CASSSTGTKTYEQYF.

This clonotype came up many times. As DNA, the CDR3 is TGCGCCAGCAGCTTGGATAGGACAGGCTATGGCTACACCTTC. Amino acid sequence: CASSLDRTGYGYTF. The chain couples TRBV5-1 to TRBJ1-2; 7 positions match TRBD1. Trimming cost V 0 bases and J 4 bases; bases outside gene matches: 3. Per the germline V gene, CDR1 is SGHRS and CDR2 is YFSETQ. The CDR3 is 14 amino acids.

This clonotype showed up many times. CDR3 residues: CSVDGPGEETQYF. The CDR3, as DNA: TGCAGCGTCGACGGCCCAGGGGAAGAGACCCAGTACTTC. The J gene is TRBJ2-5, the V gene TRBV29-1, with D possibly TRBD1 on 6 matching bases. This CDR3 contains 13 residues. V dropped 6 bases and J dropped 3 bases, with 14 bases sitting between them. The V gene's germline CDR1 is SQVTM and CDR2 ANQGSEA.

This chain links TRBV10-3 with TRBJ2-3; unclear D gene. Germline CDR1 and CDR2: ENHRY and SYGVKD. V gave up 3 bases and J gave up 5 bases, with 3 bases separating them. The CDR3 length is 11 residues. The CDR3 coding sequence is TGTGCCATCAGTGAAGTAGATACGCAGTATTTT. It codes for CAISEVDTQYF.

This clonotype was seen a few times. The genes are TRBV12-3 or TRBV12-4 and TRBJ1-2; 8 bases line up with TRBD1. Losses at the gene ends were 5 bases for V and 5 bases for J; bases not matched to a gene: 4. The CDR3 is 13 residues long. In nucleotides, the CDR3 is TGTGCCAGCAGTCCGGACAGGGTTTATGGCTACACCTTC. It specifies CASSPDRVYGYTF.

This clonotype was seen a handful of times. The J gene is TRBJ2-7, the V gene TRBV7-2; D possibly corresponds to TRBD2 (6 bases). The V gene lost 5 bases and the J gene lost 5 bases, with 13 bases spanning the gap. Germline CDR1 and CDR2: SGHTA and FQGNSA. This CDR3 region has 13 residues. The CDR3 bases are TGTGCCAGCAGCCACTCGGGGGACCACGAGCAGTACTTC. Its protein is CASSHSGDHEQYF. Full variable domain (missing parts from reference TRBV7-2 and TRBJ2-7): GAGVSQSPSNKVTEKGKDVELRCDPISGHTALYWYRQSLGQGLEFLIYFQGNSAPDKSGLPSDRFSAERTGGSVSTLTIQRTQQEDSAVYLCASSHSGDHEQYFGPGTRLTVT.

V is TRBV15 and J is TRBJ2-5, with 8 bases lining up with TRBD1. CDR1 LNHNV and CDR2 YYDKDF come from the germline V gene (reference sequence). This CDR3 has 14 amino acids. Trimming took 3 bases from V and 2 from J; bases not matched to a gene: 2. The CDR3 is CATSRDREQETQYF. For the CDR3, the DNA is TGTGCCACCAGCAGGGACAGGGAGCAAGAGACCCAGTACTTC.

The chain carries TRBV2 and TRBJ2-7; 14 bases line up with TRBD2. The CDR3 runs 17 residues. J was trimmed by 4 bases and V by 4 bases; bases with no gene match: 9. CDR1 is SNHLY and CDR2 is FYNNEI in the germline V gene. CDR3 protein: CASSVLTGTSGGYEQYV. CDR3 DNA: TGTGCCAGCAGTGTACTAACCGGGACTAGCGGGGGATACGAGCAGTACGTC.

The chain joins TRBV6-2 or TRBV6-3 to TRBJ2-7, with D unresolved. The germline V gene encodes CDR1 MNHEY and CDR2 SVGEGT. V dropped 9 bases and J dropped 6 bases, with 12 bases sitting between them. The CDR3 is made up of 11 amino acids. The CDR3 DNA follows: TGTGCCAGTGATTGGGGTGGCGAGCAGTACTTC. It specifies CASDWGGEQYF.

This clonotype was recorded at least ten times. The chain links TRBV12-3 or TRBV12-4 to TRBJ1-1; TRBD1 matches at 9 bases. The CDR3 loop spans 14 amino acids. V lost 6 bases to trimming and J lost 5 bases; unmatched junction nucleotides: 7. The CDR3 protein is CASSSTGGRTEAFF. The CDR3 nucleotides read TGTGCCAGCAGCTCGACAGGGGGGAGGACTGAAGCTTTCTTT.

This clonotype appeared a few times. The chain recombines TRBV7-2 with TRBJ2-7; 9 bases map to TRBD2. There are 13 residues in the CDR3. Germline V lookup: CDR1 SGHTA, CDR2 FQGNSA. V dropped 1 base and J dropped 10; count of bases not matched to a gene: 5. In DNA, the CDR3 is TGTGCCAGCAGCTTAGGGGCTAGCGGGACTCAGTACGTC. It yields the protein CASSLGASGTQYV.

In its sample, this clonotype was seen many times. The chain couples TRBV20-1 to TRBJ1-3, with D possibly being TRBD1 (5 bases). The CDR3 is 14 residues long. CDR1 DFQATT and CDR2 SNEGSKA come from the germline V gene (reference sequence). Trimming pared 6 bases from V and 0 bases from J, leaving 12 bases between. As DNA, the CDR3 is TGCAGTGCGGGGGGGGGGAGCTCTGGAAACACCATATATTTT. Its protein is CSAGGGSSGNTIYF.

This clonotype has only a few counts. The gene calls are TRBV5-6 and TRBJ2-1, with 9 nucleotides matching TRBD2. After removal of 4 bases from V and 7 bases from J, the junction contained 15 bases not matched to a gene. In germline, CDR1 is SGHDT, CDR2 YYEEEE. The length of the CDR3 is 17 residues. CDR3 sequence: CASSQINLAGKANEQFF. The CDR3 DNA reads as TGTGCCAGCAGCCAAATCAATCTAGCGGGAAAAGCGAATGAGCAGTTCTTC.

The chain employs TRBV4-1 and TRBJ1-5, with D possibly matching TRBD1 (6 bases). Trimming cost V 1 base and J 5 bases, with 15 bases left between them. This CDR3 contains 16 residues. CDR1 and CDR2 (germline): MGHRA, YSYEKL. The CDR3 nucleotides read TGCGCCAGCAGCCAAGGCTATCGGGACACAGATCAGCCCCAGCATTTT. Its translation is CASSQGYRDTDQPQHF.

This clonotype showed up many times. This sequence joins TRBV6-1 and TRBJ1-1, with TRBD1 matching over 7 bases. The CDR3 contains 14 residues. Losses at the gene ends were 5 bases for V and 1 base for J; bases not matched to a gene: 4. From germline, CDR1 is MNHNS and CDR2 SASEGT. The CDR3 DNA follows: TGTGCCAGCAGTAGACAGGGACAGAACACTGAAGCTTTCTTT. This codes for CASSRQGQNTEAFF.

The genes are TRBV29-1 and TRBJ1-1; 8 bases are a match to TRBD1. J gave up 0 bases and V 6 bases, and 3 bases lay outside the gene matches. Germline V lookup: CDR1 SQVTM, CDR2 ANQGSEA. CDR3 size: 13 residues. CDR3 in DNA: TGCAGCGTGAGGGACAGGCTGAACACTGAAGCTTTCTTT. Protein sequence: CSVRDRLNTEAFF.

This clonotype was picked up many times. The chain links TRBV29-1 to TRBJ2-7, with 9 bases lining up with TRBD2. The trim removed 5 bases at V and 5 bases at J, leaving 4 bases unmatched. The CDR3 spans 12 residues. In germline, CDR1 is SQVTM, CDR2 ANQGSEA. The CDR3 protein is CSVLAGFHEQYF. The CDR3 bases are TGCAGCGTTCTAGCGGGATTTCACGAGCAGTACTTC.

This clonotype was observed at least ten times. The gene calls are TRBV12-3 or TRBV12-4 and TRBJ2-1, with a weak D call TRBD2 (5 bases). The CDR3 sequence is 12 residues long. Trimming took off 4 bases at V and 4 bases at J, with 5 bases between the two ends. CDR3 loop: CASSWEYNEQFF. The CDR3 DNA sequence: TGTGCCAGCAGTTGGGAGTACAATGAGCAGTTCTTC.

This clonotype was picked up a small number of times. The chain is built from TRBV7-9 and TRBJ2-1; D not certain. V was cut by 6 bases and J by 8 bases, with 8 bases left in between. The germline gives CDR1 SEHNR, CDR2 FQNEAQ (reference sequence). This CDR3 contains 11 residues. The CDR3 here is CASSNLDEQFF. CDR3 DNA sequence: TGTGCCAGCAGTAACCTTGATGAGCAGTTCTTC.

This clonotype was recorded many times. The chain couples TRBV5-1 to TRBJ1-1; 10 bases align to TRBD1. Germline V lookup: CDR1 SGHRS, CDR2 YFSETQ. After removal of 0 bases from V and 0 bases from J, the junction contained 2 bases not matched to a gene. The CDR3 has 16 amino acids. Here the CDR3 DNA reads TGCGCCAGCAGCTTGGAGACAGGGGGCTTGAACACTGAAGCTTTCTTT. Translation: CASSLETGGLNTEAFF.

A few counts support this clonotype. J is TRBJ2-3 and V is TRBV20-1; 8 bases align to TRBD1. The CDR3 runs to 16 residues. Germline CDR1 is DFQATT and CDR2 is SNEGSKA (reference sequence). V shed 3 bases, J shed 2 bases, and the junction held 10 bases outside the gene matches. Here the CDR3 reads CSASPRGRGPTDTQYF. The DNA of the CDR3 is TGCAGTGCTAGCCCGCGAGGCAGGGGGCCCACAGATACGCAGTATTTT.

This clonotype was observed a few times. V usage is TRBV3-1 and J usage is TRBJ2-3; perhaps D is TRBD1 or TRBD2 (5 bases each). CDR3 length: 19 residues. Germline-derived CDR1 and CDR2 are LGHDT and YNNKEL (reference sequence). Trimming pared 0 bases from V and 0 bases from J, leaving 19 bases between. In DNA form, the CDR3 reads TGTGCCAGCAGCCAAGATCGAGACCGGGGACGTTCTAGCACAGATACGCAGTATTTT. Translated, it gives CASSQDRDRGRSSTDTQYF.